This record looks at one T cell receptor beta chain sequence and its context. The data belong to a study of T cells in Graves' hyperthyroidism and ophthalmopathy. V shed 2 bases and J shed 5 bases, with 7 bases lying between them. The CDR3 runs 13 residues. Per the germline V gene, CDR1 is SGHRS and CDR2 is YFSETQ. TCR beta CDR3 regions were amplified from RNA transcripts. An initial round of RT-PCR targeting the TCR CDR3 relied on the HTBI primer set. Each CDR3 protein gets one entry after TCRdb re-called the multiplex PCR reads with MiXCR. This table has hundreds of thousands of distinct CDR3 sequences, 35% to 40% appearing once.

V gene TRBV5-1 combines with J gene TRBJ1-4, with a possible D match to TRBD1 (5 bases). Specimen: blood. This clonotype was sampled from a man aged 18 to 35 with Graves' hyperthyroidism. The CDR3 loop is CASSFDRNEKLFF. The CDR3 DNA follows: TGCGCCAGCAGCTTCGACAGAAATGAAAAACTGTTTTTT.